The T cell receptor beta chain under discussion was sequenced for a study of CD8 T cells in ankylosing spondylitis. The table lists this clonotype with many counts. Its cognate antigen is unknown. Study-level results: As reported, disease-linked clones showed significant enrichment in matched ankylosing spondylitis synovial fluid. Earlier authors reported some of these motif variants in reactive arthritis synovial fluid and blood. A TCR beta motif made of fewer than ten highly homologous variants seemed typical of ankylosing spondylitis blood.

By quantitative 5'-RACE with molecular barcodes, the TCR beta libraries were made. One entry per CDR3 protein, called by TCRdb with MiXCR from the 5' RACE reads. The data hold about 220,000 distinct CDR3 sequences, with 6% to 8.5% observed a single time. The CDR3 consists of 14 residues. Trimming took 4 bases from V and 2 from J; bases not matched to a gene: 5. Germline V CDR1 and CDR2: SGHRS, YFSETQ. This receptor was identified in a male donor with ankylosing spondylitis. The rearrangement uses TRBV5-1 and TRBJ1-1; 7 bases align to TRBD1. Sequencing was carried out using blood, either unsorted or a sorted T cell fraction (not recorded which). As DNA, the CDR3 is TGCGCCAGCAGCGTGGGACAGTCTAACACTGAAGCTTTCTTT. Translated: CASSVGQSNTEAFF.